A selection of T cell receptor beta chains follows, all from one sample in a study of tumor and adjacent non-tumor tissue in lung cancer. TCRdb reprocessed the multiplex PCR reads with MiXCR, giving one entry per CDR3 protein. The sample contains some 78,000 distinct CDR3 sequences, roughly 80% of which appear only once. The sequenced sample consisted of lung tumor tissue. These receptors originate from a woman between 45 and 65 years old with non-small cell lung cancer. CDR3s include the opening cysteine and the closing phenylalanine or tryptophan. The D gene is left open where the match is weak. The size entry is marked missing in some rows and otherwise reads once, few, many or a size class.

clone size	D gene	CDR3 length	V gene	J gene	CDR3 protein	CDR3 DNA
NA	NA	13	TRBV28	TRBJ1-1	CTSSLEGNTEAFF	TGTACCAGCAGTCTGGAGGGGAACACTGAAGCTTTCTTT
NA	TRBD2	14	TRBV4-2	TRBJ2-5	CVSSQDSQGGTQNF	TGTGTCAGCAGCCAAGATAGCCAGGGAGGGACCCAGAACTTC
NA	NA	15	TRBV6-5	TRBJ1-6	CASSYYGPQTLYLHF	TGTGCCAGCAGTTACTATGGACCACAAACGCTGTACCTCCACTTT
many	NA	13	TRBV30	TRBJ1-1	CAWLPGFNTEAFF	TGTGCCTGGCTGCCCGGGTTTAACACTGAAGCTTTCTTT
many	NA	15	TRBV14	TRBJ2-6	CASSFRASGANVLTF	TGTGCCAGCAGCTTCAGGGCCTCTGGGGCCAACGTCCTGACTTTC
NA	NA	12	TRBV10-3	TRBJ1-2	CAICETNFGYTF	TGTGCTATCTGTGAGACTAACTTTGGCTACACCTTC
NA	NA	18	TRBV5-5	TRBJ2-1	CANSLAVPVTRSYNEQFF	TGTGCCAACAGCTTGGCGGTTCCAGTAACCCGATCCTACAATGAGCAGTTCTTC
NA	NA	14	TRBV6-1	TRBJ2-1	CNSSVHGEKDEQFF	TGTAACAGTAGTGTACATGGGGAAAAAGATGAGCAGTTCTTC
NA	NA	16	TRBV20-1	TRBJ2-7	CSARRFEARDRSEQYF	TGCAGTGCGAGGAGGTTTGAGGCCCGGGACCGGAGCGAGCAGTACTTC
NA	NA	17	TRBV4-1	TRBJ2-1	CAISHPSDLLRLHEQFF	TGCGCCATCAGCCACCCCTCGGACTTATTGCGTTTGCATGAGCAGTTCTTC
NA	NA	13	TRBV6-5	TRBJ2-2	CVSATRNTGELFF	TGTGTCAGCGCGACGAGGAACACCGGGGAGCTATTTTTT
NA	NA	15	TRBV28	TRBJ2-3	CASSPPRALTDTQYF	TGTGCCAGCAGCCCCCCTAGAGCACTCACAGATACGCAGTATTTT
NA	NA	11	TRBV11-2	TRBJ2-1	CASGSGTIESF	TGTGCCAGCGGCTCCGGGACAATAGAGTCCTTC
NA	NA	14	TRBV5-4	TRBJ1-5	CANGTSRRTDTQHF	TGTGCCAACGGCACGTCTCGGCGCACAGATACGCAGCATTTT
NA	TRBD2	14	TRBV29-1	TRBJ2-2	CNVETSGNTGEPFF	TGCAACGTGGAGACTAGCGGTAACACCGGGGAGCCGTTTTTT
many	NA	12	TRBV24-1	TRBJ1-2	CATSDSAYGYTF	TGTGCCACCAGTGATTCCGCCTATGGCTACACCTTC
NA	TRBD2	16	TRBV5-1	TRBJ2-1	CASSLGFTGGHNEQFF	TGCGCCAGCAGCTTGGGGTTTACGGGAGGCCACAATGAGCAGTTCTTC
NA	NA	15	TRBV7-8	TRBJ2-3	CASIPDPVRTDTQYF	TGTGCCAGCATCCCAGATCCTGTACGCACAGATACGCAGTATTTT
NA	NA	13	TRBV12-3/TRBV12-4	TRBJ1-1	CASSLRPHTEVFF	TGTGCTAGCAGTTTAAGACCGCACACTGAAGTTTTCTTT
once	NA	16	TRBV6-1	TRBJ1-5	CASSVPVVGVNQPKHF	TGTGCCAGCAGTGTCCCAGTGGTAGGGGTCAATCAGCCCAAGCATTTT